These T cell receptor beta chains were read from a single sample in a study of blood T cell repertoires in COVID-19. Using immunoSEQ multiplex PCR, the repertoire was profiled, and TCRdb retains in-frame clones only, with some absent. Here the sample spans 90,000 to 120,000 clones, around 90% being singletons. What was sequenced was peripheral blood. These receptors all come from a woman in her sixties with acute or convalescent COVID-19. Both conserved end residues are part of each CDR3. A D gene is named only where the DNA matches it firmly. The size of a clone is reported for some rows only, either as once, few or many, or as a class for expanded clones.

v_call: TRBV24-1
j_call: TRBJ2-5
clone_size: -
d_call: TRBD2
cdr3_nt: TGTGCCACCAGTGACGGACTAGCGGGGCTCCAAGAGACCCAGTACTTC
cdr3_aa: CATSDGLAGLQETQYF

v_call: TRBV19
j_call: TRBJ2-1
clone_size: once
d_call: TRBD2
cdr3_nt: TGTGCCAGTAGTGAGCGGGGAAGCTCCTACAATGAGCAGTTCTTC
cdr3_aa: CASSERGSSYNEQFF

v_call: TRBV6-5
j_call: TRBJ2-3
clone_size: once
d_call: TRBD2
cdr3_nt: TGTGCCAGCAGCTCTAGCGGGAGGGCCCCAGATACGCAGTATTTT
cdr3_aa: CASSSSGRAPDTQYF

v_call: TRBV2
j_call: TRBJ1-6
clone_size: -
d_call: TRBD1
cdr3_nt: TGTGCCAGCAGCCTGACGGGACAGGGATATTCACCCCTCCACTTT
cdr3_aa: CASSLTGQGYSPLHF

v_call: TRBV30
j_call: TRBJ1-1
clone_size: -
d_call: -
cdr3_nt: TGTGCCTGCCGGCGAGGATGGGGCTACACTGAAGCTTTCTTT
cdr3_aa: CACRRGWGYTEAFF

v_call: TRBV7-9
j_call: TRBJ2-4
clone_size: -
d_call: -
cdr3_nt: TGTGCCAGCAGCTTAGGCGGGACGGCCAAAAACATTCAGTACTTC
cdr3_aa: CASSLGGTAKNIQYF

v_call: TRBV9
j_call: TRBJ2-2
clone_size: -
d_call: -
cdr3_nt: TGTGCCAGCAGCATAGGGGGGACAGATAACACCGGGGAGCTGTTTTTT
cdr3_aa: CASSIGGTDNTGELFF

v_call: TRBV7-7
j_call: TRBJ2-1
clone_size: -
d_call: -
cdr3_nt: TGTGCTAGCAGCTTGGTCATTCGGGGTGAGCAGTTCTTC
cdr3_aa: CASSLVIRGEQFF

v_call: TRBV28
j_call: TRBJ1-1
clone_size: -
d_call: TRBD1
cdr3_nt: TGTGCCAGCAGTTTGACAGGGGAGGACACTGAAGCTTTCTTT
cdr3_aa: CASSLTGEDTEAFF

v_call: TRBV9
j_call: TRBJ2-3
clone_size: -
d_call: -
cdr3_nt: TGTGCCAGCAGCCCCCAGACTAGCACAGATACGCAGTATTTT
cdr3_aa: CASSPQTSTDTQYF

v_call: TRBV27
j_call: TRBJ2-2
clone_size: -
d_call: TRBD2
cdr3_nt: TGTGCCAGCAGTCTAGGGAGCGGGAGGGCCCGGACCGGGGAGCTGTTTTTT
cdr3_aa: CASSLGSGRARTGELFF